This T cell receptor (beta chain) was sequenced in a study of blood T cell repertoires in COVID-19. About the study: Specimens from acute and convalescent COVID-19 originated in the United States, Italy and Spain. The cDNA or gDNA used as material had been derived from T cells, B-cell-depleted T cells, or PBMCs.

In the source study's methods: The authors estimated nucleated cell counts from reference gene primer amplification. Only in-frame clones appear in the TCRdb table, and some are missing; sequencing was by immunoSEQ multiplex PCR. V, J and clone size were drawn from that table, and D and trimming were deduced from the DNA. Among some 240,000 clones listed, around 83% were seen once. The sequenced material came from peripheral blood. This TCR derives from a woman in her sixties or seventies with active or convalescent COVID-19.

As DNA, the CDR3 is TGTGCCAGTAGTATGGGACCGGGACAGGGTATCTCCGAGCAGTACTTC. Protein: CASSMGPGQGISEQYF. The V and J genes are TRBV19 and TRBJ2-7; 9 nucleotides line up with TRBD1. After removal of 3 bases from V and 6 bases from J, the junction contained 12 bases not matched to a gene. Per germline, CDR1 LNHDA and CDR2 SQIVND (reference sequence). This CDR3 has 16 amino acids.